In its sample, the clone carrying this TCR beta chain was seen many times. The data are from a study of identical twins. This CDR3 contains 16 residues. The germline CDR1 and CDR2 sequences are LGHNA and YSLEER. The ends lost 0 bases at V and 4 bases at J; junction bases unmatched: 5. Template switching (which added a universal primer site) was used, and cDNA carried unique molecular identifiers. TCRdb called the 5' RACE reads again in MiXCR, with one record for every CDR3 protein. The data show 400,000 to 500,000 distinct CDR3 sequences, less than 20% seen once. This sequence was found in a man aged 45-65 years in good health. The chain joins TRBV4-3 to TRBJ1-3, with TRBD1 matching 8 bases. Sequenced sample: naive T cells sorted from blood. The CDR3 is CASSQDFRDRGNTIYF. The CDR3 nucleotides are TGCGCCAGCAGCCAAGATTTCCGGGACAGGGGAAACACCATATATTTT.